Each of the 23 T cell receptor beta chains below was sequenced from the same sample in a study of cytomegalovirus exposure and HLA in healthy donors (TCRdb year 2017). Libraries were prepared through the immunoSEQ multiplex PCR assay. For the multiplex PCR, a mixture combining 60 forward primers for TCR Vbeta segments and 13 reverse primers for TCR Jbeta segments was used. The source is immuneACCESS, and TCRdb retained only in-frame sequences with V and J called. Part of the clones is not carried over; for the studies checked, unresolved V genes explain less than half of this, and the remainder is unexplained. The sample table lists about 98,000 clones, about 81% of them with a count of one. Roughly 1.5% of the sample belongs to the ten largest clones. Sequences were obtained from PBMCs. The origin of the receptors is a man aged 40-50 years in good health and CMV-seronegative.

J is TRBJ2-2 and V is TRBV2, with a possible D match to TRBD2 (5 bases). This CDR3 region has 15 residues. Germline values: CDR1 SNHLY, CDR2 FYNNEI. Between the trimmed V and J ends, which lost 6 bases and 8 bases, there was a span of 19 bases. The CDR3 DNA is TGTGCCAGCAGGAGGGTTCGACTGGCGTGGGGGGAGCTGTTTTTT. As protein: CASRRVRLAWGELFF.

The CDR3, as DNA: TGTGCCAGCAGCTTAGTTTTGCAGTCCACCGGGGAGCTGTTTTTT. Amino acids: CASSLVLQSTGELFF. This sequence joins TRBV7-8 and TRBJ2-2; D gene uncertain. This CDR3 has 15 amino acids. V lost 1 base to trimming and J lost 4 bases, with 10 bases between them. Looked up from germline, CDR1 is SGHVS and CDR2 is FQNEAQ.

The chain links TRBV27 to TRBJ1-1; 8 bases agree with TRBD1. CDR1 MNHEY and CDR2 SMNVEV come from the germline V gene (reference sequence). V was pared by 4 bases and J by 8 bases, with 3 bases of the junction left unmatched. The CDR3 is 12 residues long. The CDR3 bases are TGTGCCAGCAGTTCCGGACAGGGAGAAGCTTTCTTT. Amino acid sequence: CASSSGQGEAFF.

The genes are TRBV7-9 and TRBJ2-7; the match to TRBD1 covers 8 bases. With V trimmed by 5 bases and J by 4 bases, 13 bases remained unmatched. Looked up from germline, CDR1 is SEHNR and CDR2 is FQNEAQ (reference sequence). The CDR3 runs to 16 residues. The CDR3 DNA follows: TGTGCCAGCAGCAGAGGCCGGACAGGGAAGGAATACGAGCAGTACTTC. It encodes CASSRGRTGKEYEQYF.

V usage is TRBV15 and J usage is TRBJ2-3, with 7 positions matching TRBD2. This CDR3 has 14 residues. The germline gives CDR1 LNHNV, CDR2 YYDKDF (reference sequence). V shed 6 bases, J shed 2 bases, and the junction held 5 bases outside the gene matches. The DNA for the CDR3 is TGTGCCACCAGTCTCAGCGGGGCCACAGATACGCAGTATTTT. It yields the protein CATSLSGATDTQYF.

This clone was observed a single time. The chain has TRBV10-3 and TRBJ1-5, with D possibly being TRBD1 (5 bases). Per the germline V gene, CDR1 is ENHRY and CDR2 is SYGVKD. Between the trimmed V and J ends, which lost 9 bases and 0 bases, there was a span of 12 bases. The CDR3 loop spans 14 amino acids. CDR3 protein: CAIKDSYSNQPQHF. Written as DNA, the CDR3 is TGTGCCATAAAAGACAGTTATAGCAATCAGCCCCAGCATTTT.

This chain uses TRBV5-4 with TRBJ2-1; possible D gene TRBD2, 6 bases. The germline V and J ends were trimmed by 1 base and 0 bases, with 20 bases remaining between them. The CDR3 contains 19 residues. CDR1 SGHNT and CDR2 YYREEE come from the germline V gene (reference sequence). CDR3 residues: CASSLSALVDYYSYNEQFF. The CDR3 DNA reads TGTGCCAGCAGCTTGAGCGCACTAGTGGACTATTACTCCTACAATGAGCAGTTCTTC.

This clone was seen only a few times. The J gene is TRBJ1-5, the V gene TRBV6-1; 7 nucleotides agree with TRBD1. The CDR3 is made up of 14 amino acids. Germline CDR1 reads MNHNS; CDR2 reads SASEGT. The trim removed 9 bases at V and 1 base at J, leaving 6 bases unmatched. CDR3 nucleotides: TGTGCCAGGCCAGGGGGAGTCAGCAATCAGCCCCAGCATTTT. Its translation: CARPGGVSNQPQHF.

This chain joins TRBV5-1 and TRBJ1-4; 12 bases agree with TRBD1. CDR3 length: 20 residues. The germline V gene has CDR1 SGHRS and CDR2 YFSETQ. With 4 bases clipped from V and 0 bases from J, the junction kept 13 bases outside the gene matches. DNA for the CDR3: TGCGCCAGCAGCCTGCACCGGGACAGGGGGCATAGGGCAACTAATGAAAAACTGTTTTTT. Its translation: CASSLHRDRGHRATNEKLFF. Full variable domain (outside the CDR3, taken from reference TRBV5-1 and TRBJ1-4): KAGVTQTPRYLIKTRGQQVTLSCSPISGHRSVSWYQQTPGQGLQFLFEYFSETQRNKGNFPGRFSGRQFSNSRSEMNVSTLELGDSALYLCASSLHRDRGHRATNEKLFFGSGTQLSVL.

The chain combines TRBV5-6 with TRBJ2-1; TRBD1 matches at 7 bases. Looked up from germline, CDR1 is SGHDT and CDR2 is YYEEEE. V shed 5 bases and J 8 bases; nucleotides not matched to a gene: 7. The length of the CDR3 is 13 residues. The CDR3 DNA reads as TGTGCCAGCAGACCCATAGGGGGCGATGAGCAGTTCTTC. This translates into CASRPIGGDEQFF. The full variable domain, rest sourced from reference TRBV5-6 and TRBJ2-1, is DAGVTQSPTHLIKTRGQQVTLRCSPKSGHDTVSWYQQALGQGPQFIFQYYEEEERQRGNFPDRFSGHQFPNYSSELNVNALLLGDSALYLCASRPIGGDEQFFGPGTRLTVL.

This clone was counted once. The genes are TRBV27 and TRBJ2-7; 8 bases map to TRBD2. Trimming cost V 2 bases and J 3 bases; bases outside gene matches: 12. Germline CDR1 is MNHEY and CDR2 is SMNVEV (reference sequence). The CDR3 is 17 residues long. The CDR3 region has the DNA TGTGCCAGCAGTTTAGCTACACCCTGGCGGGAGGTCTACGAGCAGTACTTC. It encodes CASSLATPWREVYEQYF.

This clone is a singleton in its sample. V is TRBV12-5 and J is TRBJ2-7, with TRBD1 identical over 7 bases. CDR3 size: 14 residues. Germline V gene sequence: CDR1 LGHNT, CDR2 FRNRAP. The J segment lost 6 bases and the V segment lost 5 bases, leaving 10 bases of the junction unmatched. The CDR3, as DNA: TGTGCTAGTGGTATACCGGGACAGCTTGCCGAGCAGTACTTC. This encodes CASGIPGQLAEQYF.

The rearrangement uses TRBV18 and TRBJ1-2, with 8 nucleotides matching TRBD1. CDR3 length: 17 amino acids. The V and J ends lost 2 bases and 6 bases, in that order; junction bases with no gene match: 14. Per germline, CDR1 KGHSH and CDR2 LQKENI. For the CDR3, the DNA is TGTGCCAGCTCACCAATGGCGGTGACGGACAGGGTAGATGGCTACACCTTC. Translation: CASSPMAVTDRVDGYTF.

There are a few counts of this clone. This chain uses TRBV5-1 with TRBJ1-2; 8 bases align to TRBD1. The junction had 9 bases not matched to a gene; V was cut back by 0 bases and J by 2 bases. The CDR3 is 17 amino acids. CDR1 is SGHRS and CDR2 is YFSETQ in the germline V gene. CDR3 amino acids: CASSLERQGTKNYGYTF. CDR3 bases: TGCGCCAGCAGCTTGGAACGACAGGGGACTAAGAACTATGGCTACACCTTC.

The CDR3 bases are TGTGCCAGCAGTTACCCGGCGGGTGAGGCACAGGGGGGGACTGAAGCTTTCTTT. Translation: CASSYPAGEAQGGTEAFF. The genes are TRBV6-8 and TRBJ1-1, with 8 positions matching TRBD1. The CDR3 is 18 amino acids. V dropped 2 bases and J dropped 5; count of bases not matched to a gene: 16. The V gene's germline CDR1 is MNHGY and CDR2 SAAAGT.

This clone was recorded once. The rearrangement links TRBV7-3 to TRBJ2-5; a possible D gene is TRBD2 (6 bases). The V gene lost 4 bases and the J gene lost 5 bases, with 14 bases spanning the gap. This CDR3 spans 14 amino acids. Germline CDR1 reads SGHTA; CDR2 reads FQGTGA. CDR3 nucleotides: TGTGCCAGCAGCTCGGTCGGGGGTAGGGAGACCCAGTACTTC. This sequence encodes CASSSVGGRETQYF.

The chain couples TRBV16 to TRBJ1-5; 8 bases line up with TRBD1. Trimming at V came to 3 bases and at J to 4 bases, leaving 8 bases not matched to a gene. CDR3 length: 16 residues. Germline CDR1 and CDR2: KGHSY and FQNENV. Here the CDR3 reads CASSHTGTGENQPQHF. CDR3 DNA sequence: TGTGCCAGCAGCCACACCGGGACAGGTGAAAATCAGCCCCAGCATTTT.

This clone was found a few times. This chain uses TRBV6-5 with TRBJ1-5; no firm D call. Per germline, CDR1 MNHEY and CDR2 SVGAGI. The length of the CDR3 is 13 residues. V shed 5 bases and J shed 6 bases, with 11 bases lying between them. The CDR3 sequence is CASSTGSGQPQHF. Written as DNA, the CDR3 is TGTGCCAGCAGTACCGGGTCTGGTCAGCCCCAGCATTTT.

V usage is TRBV25-1 and J usage is TRBJ1-6; possible D gene TRBD1, 6 bases. CDR3 length: 15 amino acids. Germline V CDR1 and CDR2: MGHDK, SYGVNS. V lost 6 bases and J 9 bases, leaving 18 bases between the germline ends. For the CDR3, the DNA is TGTGCCAGCAGCATGAGGGACATGGGGGTTTCACCCCTCCACTTT. Protein product: CASSMRDMGVSPLHF.

This sequence joins TRBV9 and TRBJ1-6, with TRBD1 matching over 7 bases. Germline V lookup: CDR1 SGDLS, CDR2 YYNGEE. The ends lost 4 bases at V and 7 bases at J; junction bases unmatched: 14. The CDR3 is 17 amino acids. CDR3 sequence: CASSSYAVDRANSPLHF. CDR3 DNA sequence: TGTGCCAGCAGCTCCTACGCGGTAGACAGGGCAAATTCACCCCTCCACTTT.

The genes are TRBV7-6 and TRBJ2-7; 9 bases are shared with TRBD1. CDR3 length equals 14 residues. The ends lost 4 bases at V and 5 bases at J; junction bases unmatched: 6. Per germline, CDR1 SGHVS and CDR2 FNYEAQ. The CDR3 DNA sequence: TGTGCCAGCAGCTCGCTGGACAGGGGCCACGAGCAGTACTTC. Protein: CASSSLDRGHEQYF.

The chain recombines TRBV9 with TRBJ2-3, with TRBD1 identical over 11 bases. Germline V gene lookup returns CDR1 SGDLS and CDR2 YYNGEE. With V trimmed by 4 bases and J by 6 bases, 13 bases remained unmatched. The CDR3 is made up of 17 amino acids. The CDR3 sequence is CASSIGQGAKVVDTQYF. In DNA, the CDR3 is TGTGCCAGCAGCATAGGACAGGGGGCGAAGGTGGTGGATACGCAGTATTTT.

The chain has TRBV18 and TRBJ2-2, with a possible D match to TRBD2 (5 bases). Trimming shortened V by 2 bases and J by 1 base, and 8 bases separated the two germline ends. This CDR3 region has 15 residues. CDR1 and CDR2 from the germline V gene are KGHSH and LQKENI. CDR3 in DNA: TGTGCCAGCTCACCAGAGGGCGTGAACACCGGGGAGCTGTTTTTT. This gives the protein CASSPEGVNTGELFF.